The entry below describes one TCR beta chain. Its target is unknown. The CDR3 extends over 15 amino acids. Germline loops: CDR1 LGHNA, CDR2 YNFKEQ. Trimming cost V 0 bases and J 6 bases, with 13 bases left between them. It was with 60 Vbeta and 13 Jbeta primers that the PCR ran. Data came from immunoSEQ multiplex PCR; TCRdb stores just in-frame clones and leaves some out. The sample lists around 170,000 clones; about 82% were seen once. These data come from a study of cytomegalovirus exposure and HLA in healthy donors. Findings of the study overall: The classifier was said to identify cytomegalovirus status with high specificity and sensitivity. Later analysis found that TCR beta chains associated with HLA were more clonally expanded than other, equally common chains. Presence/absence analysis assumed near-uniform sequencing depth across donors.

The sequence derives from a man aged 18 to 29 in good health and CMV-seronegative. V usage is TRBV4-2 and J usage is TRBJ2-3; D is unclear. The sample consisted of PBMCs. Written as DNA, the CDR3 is TGTGCCAGCAGCCAAGAACTGGTTCTCAGGGATACGCAGTATTTT. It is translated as CASSQELVLRDTQYF.